Shown below are 27 T cell receptor beta chains from a single sample sequenced in a study of early T cells in non-severe SARS-CoV-2 infection. TCRdb reprocessed the 5' RACE reads via MiXCR and lists one record per CDR3 protein. The sample holds tens of thousands of distinct CDR3 sequences, 5.5% to 7.5% seen once. Sequenced: whole blood. The receptors were gathered from an adult who was a healthcare worker with PCR-confirmed SARS-CoV-2 infection or an uninfected control (not recorded which).

This clonotype showed up just a few times. The chain links TRBV28 to TRBJ2-2, with D possibly called TRBD1 or TRBD2 (5 bases each). Trimming shortened V by 6 bases and J by 8 bases, and 16 bases separated the two germline ends. Germline V lookup: CDR1 MDHEN, CDR2 SYDVKM. The CDR3 has 14 residues. The CDR3 loop reads CASSSEGLVGELFF. CDR3 nucleotides: TGTGCCAGCAGCTCTGAGGGGCTGGTGGGGGAGCTGTTTTTT.

There are a few counts of this clonotype. The J gene is TRBJ1-1, the V gene TRBV6-2 or TRBV6-3, with D maybe TRBD1 (5 bases). Per germline, CDR1 MNHEY and CDR2 SVGEGT. V was pared by 7 bases and J by 1 base, with 16 bases between. This CDR3 has 15 residues. The CDR3 loop is CASNKNPGPNTEAFF. CDR3 nucleotides: TGTGCCAGCAATAAAAATCCGGGACCGAACACTGAAGCTTTCTTT.

This clonotype appeared a few times. The V and J genes are TRBV6-5 and TRBJ2-1; 7 bases line up with TRBD1. Germline trimming cut 2 bases from V and 5 bases from J; bases unmatched to any gene: 15. Per the germline V gene, CDR1 is MNHEY and CDR2 is SVGAGI. The CDR3 is made up of 18 amino acids. The CDR3 nucleotides read TGTGCCAGCAGTTACAGGTTTCTCCGGACAGGACCACACAATGAGCAGTTCTTC. The encoded protein is CASSYRFLRTGPHNEQFF.

This clonotype was counted ten times or more. The V gene is TRBV6-6, the J gene TRBJ1-6; no reliable D call. The CDR3 consists of 14 residues. The germline CDR1 and CDR2 sequences are MNHNY and SVGAGI (reference sequence). V lost 7 bases and J lost 6, with 13 bases in between. As DNA, the CDR3 is TGTGCCAGCAAGAGGAGCGATAGTAATTCACCCCTCCACTTT. This gives the protein CASKRSDSNSPLHF.

This clonotype has a count of ten or more. The chain joins TRBV6-5 to TRBJ1-3, with 8 bases fitting TRBD1. Germline assignment: CDR1 MNHEY and CDR2 SVGAGI. V was clipped by 5 bases and J by 0 bases; unmatched bases: 9. The CDR3 contains 17 residues. The CDR3 sequence: CASSGARQGHSGNTIYF. The CDR3 bases are TGTGCCAGCAGTGGGGCGAGACAGGGGCACTCTGGAAACACCATATATTTT.

The chain uses TRBV5-4 and TRBJ2-5, with 8 bases lining up with TRBD1. The ends lost 2 bases at V and 5 bases at J; junction bases unmatched: 5. Germline V gene sequence: CDR1 SGHNT, CDR2 YYREEE (reference sequence). The CDR3 is made up of 14 amino acids. CDR3 coding DNA: TGTGCCAGCAGCTTCGGACAGGGAACGGAGACCCAGTACTTC. Its translation is CASSFGQGTETQYF.

The sample holds many counts of this clonotype. The chain couples TRBV6-5 to TRBJ1-3, with D uncertain. CDR1 is MNHEY, CDR2 SVGAGI, per germline. V lost 2 bases and J lost 0, with 23 bases in between. CDR3 length equals 20 residues. DNA of the CDR3: TGTGCCAGCAGTTACAGTCTTTGGGCGAAGGATACCTCCTCTGGAAACACCATATATTTT. It encodes CASSYSLWAKDTSSGNTIYF.

At least ten counts were recorded for this clonotype. The gene calls are TRBV24-1 and TRBJ2-5; D call uncertain. Trimming shortened V by 3 bases and J by 7 bases, and 8 bases separated the two germline ends. Germline-derived CDR1 and CDR2 are KGHDR and SFDVKD. The CDR3 runs to 12 residues. CDR3 bases: TGTGCCACCAGTGATGAAGTGGGGACCCAGTACTTC. As protein: CATSDEVGTQYF.

This clonotype was picked up a small number of times. The chain uses TRBV5-1 and TRBJ2-1; D gene ambiguous. The germline V and J ends were trimmed by 1 base and 7 bases, with 6 bases remaining between them. This CDR3 spans 12 amino acids. Per germline, CDR1 SGHRS and CDR2 YFSETQ. CDR3 in amino acids: CASSLMGNEQFF. The CDR3 bases are TGCGCCAGCAGCTTGATGGGGAATGAGCAGTTCTTC.

There are many counts of this clonotype. The chain employs TRBV5-4 and TRBJ1-3; D may be TRBD1 (6 bases). The V gene lost 4 bases and the J gene lost 4 bases, with 12 bases spanning the gap. The CDR3 runs 14 residues. Germline V CDR1 and CDR2: SGHNT, YYREEE (reference sequence). The CDR3: CASSEGGDGNTIYF. DNA for the CDR3: TGTGCCAGCAGCGAGGGGGGTGACGGAAACACCATATATTTT.

Remarks on this clonotype: The junction differs from germline at one of its ends, possibly a read error. The genes are TRBV7-9 and TRBJ2-3; tentatively, D is TRBD1 (6 bases). Germline V gene sequence: CDR1 SEHNR, CDR2 FQNEAQ (reference sequence). CDR3 length equals 14 residues. The CDR3 loop reads CAGSLQGSTDTQYF. As DNA, the CDR3 is TGTGCCGGCAGCTTACAGGGATCCACAGATACGCAGTATTTT.

A few counts support this clonotype. V and J are TRBV7-9 and TRBJ2-2, with 7 positions matching TRBD1. The J segment lost 0 bases and the V segment lost 5 bases, leaving 9 bases of the junction unmatched. CDR1 and CDR2 from the germline V gene are SEHNR and FQNEAQ (reference sequence). CDR3 length equals 17 residues. This CDR3 reads CASSPWGQSSNTGELFF. CDR3 in DNA: TGTGCCAGCAGCCCGTGGGGACAGTCTTCGAACACCGGGGAGCTGTTTTTT.

This clonotype has ten or more counts. V gene TRBV19 combines with J gene TRBJ2-3; D might be TRBD2 (5 bases). The CDR3 is 15 residues long. Germline-derived CDR1 and CDR2 are LNHDA and SQIVND (reference sequence). V dropped 0 bases and J dropped 3 bases, with 10 bases sitting between them. The CDR3 reads CASSIDRLLTDTQYF. Written as DNA, the CDR3 is TGTGCCAGTAGTATAGATCGACTATTGACAGATACGCAGTATTTT.

The J gene is TRBJ1-5, the V gene TRBV5-6; D ambiguous. Trimming removed 0 bases at V and 7 bases at J, with 11 bases between. CDR3 length equals 14 residues. Germline V lookup: CDR1 SGHDT, CDR2 YYEEEE. In DNA, the CDR3 is TGTGCCAGCAGCTTGGGCCAGGTCGGACAGCCCCAGCATTTT. As protein: CASSLGQVGQPQHF.

This clonotype is medium-sized. V is TRBV20-1 and J is TRBJ2-3; possible D gene TRBD2, 6 bases. The CDR3 has 13 residues. V was clipped by 6 bases and J by 6 bases, with 16 bases between them. Germline assignment: CDR1 DFQATT and CDR2 SNEGSKA (reference sequence). The CDR3 spells CSALGTYLDTQYF. The CDR3 coding sequence is TGCAGTGCCCTGGGGACTTACCTGGATACGCAGTATTTT.

This clonotype has at least ten counts. This chain links TRBV5-5 with TRBJ2-1, with 8 bases that match TRBD2. CDR1 SGHKS and CDR2 YYEKEE come from the germline V gene (reference sequence). Germline trimming cut 0 bases from V and 5 bases from J; bases unmatched to any gene: 4. CDR3 size: 15 residues. The CDR3 region is CASSLDGGAHNEQFF. Here the CDR3 DNA reads TGTGCCAGCAGCTTGGACGGGGGGGCCCACAATGAGCAGTTCTTC.

Only a few counts were recorded for this clonotype. The gene calls are TRBV20-1 and TRBJ2-3; D is undetermined. Germline assignment: CDR1 DFQATT and CDR2 SNEGSKA (reference sequence). V dropped 3 bases and J dropped 0 bases, with 10 bases sitting between them. The CDR3 consists of 14 residues. The CDR3 loop is CSASKPSSTDTQYF. CDR3 DNA: TGCAGTGCTAGTAAGCCTTCTAGCACAGATACGCAGTATTTT.

This clonotype has a count of ten or more. The gene calls are TRBV2 and TRBJ2-5, with 11 positions matching TRBD1. Per germline, CDR1 SNHLY and CDR2 FYNNEI. The CDR3 loop spans 15 amino acids. Trimming cost V 6 bases and J 3 bases; bases outside gene matches: 6. In DNA form, the CDR3 reads TGTGCCAGCAGCAGGGACAGGGGGTCGGAAGAGACCCAGTACTTC. The encoded protein is CASSRDRGSEETQYF.

This clonotype was seen many times. The chain recombines TRBV29-1 with TRBJ1-1; 7 bases fit TRBD1. Germline V CDR1 and CDR2: SQVTM, ANQGSEA. The CDR3 loop spans 14 amino acids. Trimming took 7 bases from V and 1 from J; bases not matched to a gene: 9. The CDR3 coding sequence is TGCAGCGGGACCGCAGGGGGGCCGAACACTGAAGCTTTCTTT. Translated: CSGTAGGPNTEAFF.

The chain has TRBV5-1 and TRBJ2-7, with D possibly TRBD2 on 6 matching bases. This CDR3 contains 13 residues. Per the germline V gene, CDR1 is SGHRS and CDR2 is YFSETQ. Trimming took 4 bases from V and 3 from J, leaving 11 bases between them. Here the CDR3 reads CASSDDGSYEQYF. The CDR3 region has the DNA TGCGCCAGCAGCGATGACGGGAGCTACGAGCAGTACTTC.

This clonotype was counted at least ten times. The V and J genes are TRBV20-1 and TRBJ2-5; D possibly corresponds to TRBD2 (6 bases). There are 12 residues in the CDR3. The V gene's germline CDR1 is DFQATT and CDR2 SNEGSKA (reference sequence). With 6 bases removed from V and 7 bases from J, the gap between germline ends came to 15 bases. The CDR3 here is CSASGAGGTQYF. CDR3 nucleotides: TGCAGTGCCAGTGGGGCCGGGGGGACCCAGTACTTC.

This clonotype has at least ten counts. The V gene is TRBV3-1, the J gene TRBJ1-2, with D tentatively TRBD1 (5 bases). The V gene lost 8 bases and the J gene lost 4 bases, with 17 bases spanning the gap. In germline, CDR1 is LGHDT, CDR2 YNNKEL (reference sequence). The CDR3 has 14 amino acids. The CDR3 protein is CASGVAGSIYGYTF. The CDR3 DNA is TGTGCCAGCGGCGTTGCAGGGAGTATCTATGGCTACACCTTC.

This clonotype was observed many times. The chain combines TRBV10-1 with TRBJ2-3; the D gene is possibly TRBD2 (6 bases). There are 11 residues in the CDR3. V gave up 10 bases and J gave up 6 bases, with 11 bases separating them. CDR1 and CDR2 (germline): WNHNN, SYGVQD (reference sequence). CDR3 sequence reads: CATSRGDTQYF. DNA for the CDR3: TGCGCCACAAGTCGGGGGGATACGCAGTATTTT.

In the case of this clonotype: A much more abundant neighbour one base away suggests this may be a read error. The CDR3 spells CASSRGNFYGYTF. The CDR3 DNA is TGTGCCAGCAGCCGGGGGAATTTCTATGGCTACACCTTC. The chain carries TRBV14 and TRBJ1-2; possible D gene TRBD1, 5 bases. The length of the CDR3 is 13 residues. Trimming stripped 4 bases from V and 4 bases from J, with 10 bases between. CDR1 SGHDN and CDR2 FVKESK come from the germline V gene.

This clonotype was observed at least ten times. This chain uses TRBV7-7 with TRBJ2-5, with TRBD1 as a possible D gene (5 bases). The CDR3 totals 15 residues. Trimming removed 1 base at V and 1 base at J, with 10 bases between. CDR1 is SSHAT and CDR2 is FNYEAQ in the germline V gene (reference sequence). The CDR3 bases are TGTGCCAGCAGCTTAGTAGTGGGGCCCCAAGAGACCCAGTACTTC. Translation: CASSLVVGPQETQYF.

This rearrangement joins TRBV3-1 to TRBJ1-4; D gene uncertain. There are 16 residues in the CDR3. V was clipped by 0 bases and J by 7 bases, with 15 bases between them. Germline loops: CDR1 LGHDT, CDR2 YNNKEL (reference sequence). The CDR3, as DNA: TGTGCCAGCAGCCAAGACCAGTTGATGGTTTCTGAAAAACTGTTTTTT. This codes for CASSQDQLMVSEKLFF.

This clonotype was counted between two and nine times. The chain has TRBV11-1 and TRBJ2-3, with 10 bases that match TRBD1. The CDR3 has 13 residues. Germline CDR1 SGHAT, CDR2 FQDESV (reference sequence). With 5 bases clipped from V and 11 bases from J, the junction kept 7 bases outside the gene matches. In DNA form, the CDR3 reads TGTGCCAGCAGCCGGACCCGGACAGGGGGGCAGTATTTT. The encoded protein is CASSRTRTGGQYF.